This T cell receptor beta chain was retrieved from a study of blood T cell repertoires in COVID-19. Generated by immunoSEQ multiplex PCR, the TCRdb table keeps only in-frame clones and is missing some. The profile covers 250,000 to 350,000 clones, with 75% to 90% appearing a single time and approximately 6% taken by the ten largest. The sequenced sample consisted of peripheral blood. The sequence was obtained from a woman in her forties or fifties with COVID-19, enrolled during active disease.

Here the CDR3 DNA reads TGTGCCAGCAGCCGAGGGAGTGGGGTCTACAATGAGCAGTTCTTC. This encodes CASSRGSGVYNEQFF. The genes are TRBV3-1 (or the pseudogene TRBV3-2) and TRBJ2-1; D is perhaps TRBD2 (5 bases). V gave up 4 bases and J gave up 3 bases, with 13 bases separating them. This CDR3 has 15 residues. Looked up from germline, CDR1 is LGHDT and CDR2 is YNNKEL (reference sequence).